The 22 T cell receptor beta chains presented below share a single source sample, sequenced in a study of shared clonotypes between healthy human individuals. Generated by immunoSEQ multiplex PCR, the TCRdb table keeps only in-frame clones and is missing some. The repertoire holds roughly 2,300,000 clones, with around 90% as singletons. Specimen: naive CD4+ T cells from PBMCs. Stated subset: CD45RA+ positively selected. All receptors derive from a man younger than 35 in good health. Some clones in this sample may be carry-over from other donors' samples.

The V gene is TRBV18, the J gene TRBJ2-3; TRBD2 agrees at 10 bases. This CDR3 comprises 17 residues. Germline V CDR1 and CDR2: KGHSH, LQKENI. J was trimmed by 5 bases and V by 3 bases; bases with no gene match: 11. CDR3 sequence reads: CASSPSTSGSGRDTQYF. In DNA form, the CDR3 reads TGTGCCAGCTCACCCTCGACTAGCGGGTCAGGTAGAGATACGCAGTATTTT.

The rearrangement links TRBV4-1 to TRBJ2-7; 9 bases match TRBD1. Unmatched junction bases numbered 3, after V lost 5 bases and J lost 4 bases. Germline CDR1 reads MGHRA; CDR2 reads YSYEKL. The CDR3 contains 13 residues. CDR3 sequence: CASSWDRAYEQYF. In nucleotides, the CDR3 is TGCGCCAGCAGCTGGGACAGGGCTTACGAGCAGTACTTC.

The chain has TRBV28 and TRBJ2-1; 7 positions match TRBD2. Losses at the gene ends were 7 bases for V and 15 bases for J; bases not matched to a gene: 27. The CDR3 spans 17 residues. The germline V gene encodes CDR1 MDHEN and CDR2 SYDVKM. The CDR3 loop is CASTLSGASGGHGGWFF. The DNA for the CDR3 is TGTGCCAGCACCCTAAGTGGGGCTAGCGGAGGCCATGGGGGTTGGTTCTTC.

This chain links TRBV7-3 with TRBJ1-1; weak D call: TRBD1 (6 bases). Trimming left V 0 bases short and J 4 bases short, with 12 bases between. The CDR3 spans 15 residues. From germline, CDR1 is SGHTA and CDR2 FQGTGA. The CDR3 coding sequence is TGTGCCAGCAGCTTAACGGGGGCCATTGGCACTGAAGCTTTCTTT. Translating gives CASSLTGAIGTEAFF.

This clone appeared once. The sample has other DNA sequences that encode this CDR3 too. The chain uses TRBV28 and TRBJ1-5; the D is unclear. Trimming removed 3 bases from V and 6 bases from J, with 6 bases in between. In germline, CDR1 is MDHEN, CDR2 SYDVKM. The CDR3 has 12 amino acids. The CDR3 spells CASSLGGQPQHF. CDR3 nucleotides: TGTGCCAGCAGTTTGGGAGGTCAGCCCCAGCATTTT.

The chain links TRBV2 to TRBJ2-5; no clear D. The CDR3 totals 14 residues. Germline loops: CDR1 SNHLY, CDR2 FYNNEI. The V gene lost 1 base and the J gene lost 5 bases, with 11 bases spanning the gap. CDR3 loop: CASSEGTSLETQYF. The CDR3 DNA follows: TGTGCCAGCAGTGAAGGGACCTCCCTTGAGACCCAGTACTTC.

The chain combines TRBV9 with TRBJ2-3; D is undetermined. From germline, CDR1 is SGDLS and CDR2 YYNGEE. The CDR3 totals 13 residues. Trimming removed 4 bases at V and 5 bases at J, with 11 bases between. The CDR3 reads CASSFRVGDTQYF. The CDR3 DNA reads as TGTGCCAGCAGCTTTCGGGTGGGAGATACGCAGTATTTT. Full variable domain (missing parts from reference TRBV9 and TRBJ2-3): DSGVTQTPKHLITATGQRVTLRCSPRSGDLSVYWYQQSLDQGLQFLIQYYNGEERAKGNILERFSAQQFPDLHSELNLSSLELGDSALYFCASSFRVGDTQYFGPGTRLTVL.

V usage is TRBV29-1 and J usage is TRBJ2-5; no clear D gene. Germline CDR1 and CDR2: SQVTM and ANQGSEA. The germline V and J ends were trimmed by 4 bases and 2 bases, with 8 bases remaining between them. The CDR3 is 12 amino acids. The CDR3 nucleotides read TGCAGCGTTGCTGGGCCACAAGAGACCCAGTACTTC. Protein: CSVAGPQETQYF.

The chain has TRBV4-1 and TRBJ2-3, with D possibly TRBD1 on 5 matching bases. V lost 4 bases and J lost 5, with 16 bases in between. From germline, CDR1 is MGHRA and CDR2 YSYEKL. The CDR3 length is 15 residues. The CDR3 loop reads CASSLSEPRGDTQYF. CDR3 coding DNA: TGCGCCAGCAGCCTCAGTGAACCTAGGGGAGATACGCAGTATTTT.

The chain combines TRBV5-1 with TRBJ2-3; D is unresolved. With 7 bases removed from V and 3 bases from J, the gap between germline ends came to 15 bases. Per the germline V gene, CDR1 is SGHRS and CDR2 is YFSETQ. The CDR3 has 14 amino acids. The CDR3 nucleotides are TGCGCCAGCCAACGACAACCAACAACAGATACGCAGTATTTT. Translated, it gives CASQRQPTTDTQYF.

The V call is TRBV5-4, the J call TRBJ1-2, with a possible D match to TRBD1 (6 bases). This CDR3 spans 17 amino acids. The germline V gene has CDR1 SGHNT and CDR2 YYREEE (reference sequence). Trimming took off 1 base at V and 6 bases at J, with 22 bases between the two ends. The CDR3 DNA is TGTGCCAGCAGCTTGACGTTTTTAAGAGGGGGAACAAATGGCTACACCTTC. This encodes CASSLTFLRGGTNGYTF.

The CDR3 DNA reads TGTGCCAGCAGCTTAGTCCCGTATTATAGCAATCAGCCCCAGCATTTT. This sequence encodes CASSLVPYYSNQPQHF. V is TRBV7-2 and J is TRBJ1-5; D is undetermined. The CDR3 contains 16 residues. The germline V gene encodes CDR1 SGHTA and CDR2 FQGNSA. V lost 1 base to trimming and J lost 0 bases, with 10 bases between them.

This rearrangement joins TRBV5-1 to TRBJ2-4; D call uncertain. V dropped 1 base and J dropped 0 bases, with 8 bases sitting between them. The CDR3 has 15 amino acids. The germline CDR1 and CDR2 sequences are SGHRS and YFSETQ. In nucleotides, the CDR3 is TGCGCCAGCAGCTTGTCGCAGTTAGCCAAAAACATTCAGTACTTC. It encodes CASSLSQLAKNIQYF.

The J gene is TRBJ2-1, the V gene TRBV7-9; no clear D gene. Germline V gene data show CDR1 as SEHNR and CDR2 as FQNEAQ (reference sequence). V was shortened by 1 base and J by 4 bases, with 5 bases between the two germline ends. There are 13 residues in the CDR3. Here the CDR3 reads CASSLDLYNEQFF. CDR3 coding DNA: TGTGCCAGCAGCTTAGACTTATACAATGAGCAGTTCTTC.

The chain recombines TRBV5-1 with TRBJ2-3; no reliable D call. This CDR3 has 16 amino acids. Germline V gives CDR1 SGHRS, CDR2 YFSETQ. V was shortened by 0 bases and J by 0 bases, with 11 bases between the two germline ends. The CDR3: CASSLELTPSTDTQYF. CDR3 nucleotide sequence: TGCGCCAGCAGCTTGGAGCTGACCCCGAGCACAGATACGCAGTATTTT.

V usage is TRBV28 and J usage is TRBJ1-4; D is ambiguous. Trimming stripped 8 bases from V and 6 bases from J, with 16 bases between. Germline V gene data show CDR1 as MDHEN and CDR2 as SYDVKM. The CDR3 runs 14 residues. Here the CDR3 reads CASRPARRDEKLFF. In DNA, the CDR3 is TGTGCCAGCCGACCCGCCAGGAGGGATGAAAAACTGTTTTTT. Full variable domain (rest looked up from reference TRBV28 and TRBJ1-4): DVKVTQSSRYLVKRTGEKVFLECVQDMDHENMFWYRQDPGLGLRLIYFSYDVKMKEKGDIPEGYSVSREKKERFSLILESASTNQTSMYLCASRPARRDEKLFFGSGTQLSVL.

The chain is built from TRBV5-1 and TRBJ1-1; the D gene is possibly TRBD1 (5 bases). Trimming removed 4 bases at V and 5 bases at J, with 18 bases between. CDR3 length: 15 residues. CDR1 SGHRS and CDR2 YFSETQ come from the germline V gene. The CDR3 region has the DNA TGCGCCAGCAGCCCGAGGGGTGACCCGAGGACTGAAGCTTTCTTT. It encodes CASSPRGDPRTEAFF.

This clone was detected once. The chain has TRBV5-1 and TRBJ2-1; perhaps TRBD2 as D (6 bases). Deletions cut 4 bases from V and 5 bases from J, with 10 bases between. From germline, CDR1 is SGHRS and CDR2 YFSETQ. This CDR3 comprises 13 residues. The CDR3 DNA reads TGCGCCAGCAGCCCTAGCGACGACAATGAGCAGTTCTTC. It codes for CASSPSDDNEQFF.

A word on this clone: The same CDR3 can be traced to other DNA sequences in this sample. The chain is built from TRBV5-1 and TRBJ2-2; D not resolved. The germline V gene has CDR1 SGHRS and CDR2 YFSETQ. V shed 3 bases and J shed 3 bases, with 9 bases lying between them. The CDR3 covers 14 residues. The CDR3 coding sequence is TGCGCCAGCAGCTCAAGGACGGACACCGGGGAGCTGTTTTTT. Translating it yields CASSSRTDTGELFF.

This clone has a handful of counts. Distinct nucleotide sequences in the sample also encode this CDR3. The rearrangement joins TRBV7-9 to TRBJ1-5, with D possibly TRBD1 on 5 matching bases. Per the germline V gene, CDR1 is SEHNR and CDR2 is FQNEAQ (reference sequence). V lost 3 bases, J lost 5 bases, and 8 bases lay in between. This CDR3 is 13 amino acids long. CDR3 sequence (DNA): TGTGCCAGCAGCTTGGGAGGGGATCAGCCCCAGCATTTT. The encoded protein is CASSLGGDQPQHF.

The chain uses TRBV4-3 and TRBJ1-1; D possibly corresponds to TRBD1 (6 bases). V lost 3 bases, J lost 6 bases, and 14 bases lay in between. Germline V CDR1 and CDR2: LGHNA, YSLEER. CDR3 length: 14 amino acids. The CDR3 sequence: CASSQGGPGAEAFF. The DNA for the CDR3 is TGCGCCAGCAGCCAGGGGGGCCCCGGGGCTGAAGCTTTCTTT.

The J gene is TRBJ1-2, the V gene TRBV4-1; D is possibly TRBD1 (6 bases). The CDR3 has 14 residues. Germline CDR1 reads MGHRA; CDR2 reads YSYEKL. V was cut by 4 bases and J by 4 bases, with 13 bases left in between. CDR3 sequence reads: CASSRRTDSYGYTF. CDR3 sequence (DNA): TGCGCCAGCAGCCGCCGGACAGACAGCTATGGCTACACCTTC.